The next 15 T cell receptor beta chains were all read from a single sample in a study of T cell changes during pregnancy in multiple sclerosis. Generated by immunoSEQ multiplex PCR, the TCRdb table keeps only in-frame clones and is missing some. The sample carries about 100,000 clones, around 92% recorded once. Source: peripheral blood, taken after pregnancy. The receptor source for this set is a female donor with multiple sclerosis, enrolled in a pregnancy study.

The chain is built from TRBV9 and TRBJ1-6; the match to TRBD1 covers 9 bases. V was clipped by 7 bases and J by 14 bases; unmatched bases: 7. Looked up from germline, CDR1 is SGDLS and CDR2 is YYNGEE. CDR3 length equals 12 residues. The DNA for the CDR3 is TGTGCCAGCGGGACAGGGACTCTGGCCCTCCACTTT. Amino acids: CASGTGTLALHF.

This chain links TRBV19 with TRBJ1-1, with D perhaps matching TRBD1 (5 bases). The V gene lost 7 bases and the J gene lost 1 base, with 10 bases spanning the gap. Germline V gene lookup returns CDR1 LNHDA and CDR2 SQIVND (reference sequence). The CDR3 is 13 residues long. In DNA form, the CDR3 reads TGTGCCAGTACGGAGACAGAGAACACTGAAGCTTTCTTT. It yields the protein CASTETENTEAFF.

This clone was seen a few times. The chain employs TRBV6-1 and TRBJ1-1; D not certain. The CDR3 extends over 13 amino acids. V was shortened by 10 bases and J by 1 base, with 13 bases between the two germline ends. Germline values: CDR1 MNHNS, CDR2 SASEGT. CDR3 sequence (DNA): TGTGCCACAAGCCAATCCCAGAACACTGAAGCTTTCTTT. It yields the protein CATSQSQNTEAFF.

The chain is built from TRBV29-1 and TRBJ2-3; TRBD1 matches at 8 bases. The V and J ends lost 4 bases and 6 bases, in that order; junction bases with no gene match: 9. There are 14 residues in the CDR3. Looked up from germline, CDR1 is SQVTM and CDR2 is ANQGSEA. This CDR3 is CSVVGRGLRDTQYF. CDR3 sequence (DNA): TGCAGCGTTGTAGGCAGGGGGCTTAGGGATACGCAGTATTTT.

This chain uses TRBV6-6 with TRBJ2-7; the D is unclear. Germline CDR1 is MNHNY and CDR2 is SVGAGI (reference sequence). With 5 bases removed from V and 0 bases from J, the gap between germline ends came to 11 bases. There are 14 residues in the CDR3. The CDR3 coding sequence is TGTGCCAGCAGTAGACTCCCGAGCTCCTACGAGCAGTACTTC. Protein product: CASSRLPSSYEQYF.

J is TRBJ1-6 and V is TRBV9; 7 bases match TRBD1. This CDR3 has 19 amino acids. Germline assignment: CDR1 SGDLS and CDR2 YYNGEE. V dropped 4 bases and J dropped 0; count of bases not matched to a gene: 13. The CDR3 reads CASSPRDSQGSSYNSPLHF. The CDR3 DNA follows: TGTGCCAGCAGCCCACGGGACAGCCAAGGGAGCTCCTATAATTCACCCCTCCACTTT.

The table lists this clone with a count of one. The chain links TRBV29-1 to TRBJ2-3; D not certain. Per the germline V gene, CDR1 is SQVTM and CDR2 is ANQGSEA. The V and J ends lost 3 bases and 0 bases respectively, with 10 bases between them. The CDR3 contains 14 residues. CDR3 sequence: CSVDGGPSTDTQYF. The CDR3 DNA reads TGCAGCGTTGATGGTGGGCCAAGCACAGATACGCAGTATTTT.

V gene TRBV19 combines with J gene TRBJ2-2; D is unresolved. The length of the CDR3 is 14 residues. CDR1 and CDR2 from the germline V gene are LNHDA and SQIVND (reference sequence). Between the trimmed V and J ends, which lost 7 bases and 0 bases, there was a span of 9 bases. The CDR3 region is CASTVQANTGELFF. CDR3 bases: TGTGCCAGTACAGTCCAGGCGAACACCGGGGAGCTGTTTTTT.

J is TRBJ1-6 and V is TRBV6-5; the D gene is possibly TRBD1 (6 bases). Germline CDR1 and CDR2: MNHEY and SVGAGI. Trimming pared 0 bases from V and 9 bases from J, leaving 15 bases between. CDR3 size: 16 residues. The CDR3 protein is CASSYSTDRSASPLHF. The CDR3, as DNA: TGTGCCAGCAGTTACTCAACCGACAGGTCTGCTTCACCCCTCCACTTT.

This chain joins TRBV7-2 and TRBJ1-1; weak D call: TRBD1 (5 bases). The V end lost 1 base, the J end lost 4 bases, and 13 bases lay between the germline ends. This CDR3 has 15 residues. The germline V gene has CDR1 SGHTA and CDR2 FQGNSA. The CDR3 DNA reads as TGTGCCAGCAGCTTAGTAGGACTAACAGGCACTGAAGCTTTCTTT. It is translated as CASSLVGLTGTEAFF.

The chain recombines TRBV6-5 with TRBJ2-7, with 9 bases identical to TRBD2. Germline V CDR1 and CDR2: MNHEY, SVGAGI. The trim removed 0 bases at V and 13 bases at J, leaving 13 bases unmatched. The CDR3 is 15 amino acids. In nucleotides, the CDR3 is TGTGCCAGCAGTTACTCCCCGACTAGCGGTAACAGGGCCTACTTC. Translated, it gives CASSYSPTSGNRAYF.

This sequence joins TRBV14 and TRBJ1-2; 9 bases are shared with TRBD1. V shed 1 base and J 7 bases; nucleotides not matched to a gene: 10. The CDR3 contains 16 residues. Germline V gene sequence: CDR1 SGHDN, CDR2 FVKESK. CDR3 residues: CASSQAGQGYLSGYTF. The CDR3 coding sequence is TGTGCCAGCAGCCAAGCGGGACAGGGTTATCTTTCTGGCTACACCTTC.

The CDR3 region is CASSYQGSNTGELFF. In nucleotides, the CDR3 is TGTGCCAGCAGTTATCAGGGATCGAACACCGGGGAGCTGTTTTTT. The rearrangement joins TRBV6-6 to TRBJ2-2; D is perhaps TRBD1 (5 bases). V lost 3 bases to trimming and J lost 0 bases, with 8 bases between them. Germline CDR1 is MNHNY and CDR2 is SVGAGI (reference sequence). The CDR3 has 15 amino acids.

The CDR3 sequence is CASSLTDTQYF. CDR3 DNA sequence: TGTGCCAGCAGTCTGACAGATACGCAGTATTTT. The chain links TRBV5-4 to TRBJ2-3, with no clear D. Trimming took 5 bases from V and 3 from J, leaving 4 bases between them. Looked up from germline, CDR1 is SGHNT and CDR2 is YYREEE (reference sequence). The CDR3 totals 11 residues.

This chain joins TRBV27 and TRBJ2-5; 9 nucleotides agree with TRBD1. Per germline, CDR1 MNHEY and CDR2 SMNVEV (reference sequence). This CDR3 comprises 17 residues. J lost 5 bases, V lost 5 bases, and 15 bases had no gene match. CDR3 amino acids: CASSPRFYRGRIETQYF. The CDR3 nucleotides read TGTGCCAGCAGTCCCCGCTTCTACAGGGGGCGCATTGAGACCCAGTACTTC.